A single sample gave rise to the 15 T cell receptor beta chains below, sequenced in a study of blood T cell repertoires in COVID-19. TCRdb's copy holds only in-frame clones and misses some; the assay was immunoSEQ multiplex PCR. This table has more than 100,000 clones, 80% to 90% appearing once. Sequencing was carried out using peripheral blood. Receptors originate from a man aged 40-49 years with acute or convalescent COVID-19.

This chain connects TRBV27 to TRBJ2-3, with 14 nucleotides matching TRBD2. Germline CDR1 and CDR2: MNHEY and SMNVEV (reference sequence). With V trimmed by 4 bases and J by 5 bases, 5 bases remained unmatched. This CDR3 comprises 16 residues. CDR3 bases: TGTGCCAGCAGTTCACTGGGACTAGCGGGAGTAGATACGCAGTATTTT. Its translation: CASSSLGLAGVDTQYF.

This chain links TRBV14 with TRBJ1-4; 8 positions match TRBD1. Trimming cost V 4 bases and J 8 bases; bases outside gene matches: 15. Germline V gene lookup returns CDR1 SGHDN and CDR2 FVKESK. The CDR3 covers 17 residues. The CDR3 DNA reads as TGTGCCAGCAGCCCGATCAGGGGGCCCACGGTTGGAGAAAAACTGTTTTTT. Translation gives CASSPIRGPTVGEKLFF.

This chain connects TRBV7-9 to TRBJ2-1; tentative D call: TRBD2 (6 bases). Germline values: CDR1 SEHNR, CDR2 FQNEAQ (reference sequence). CDR3 length: 16 amino acids. Trimming removed 4 bases from V and 8 bases from J, with 21 bases in between. This CDR3 is CASSSRGAGPFDEQFF. Written as DNA, the CDR3 is TGTGCCAGCAGCTCCCGTGGAGCGGGCCCCTTTGATGAGCAGTTCTTC.

The chain couples TRBV29-1 to TRBJ1-1, with a possible D match to TRBD1 (5 bases). Deletions cut 7 bases from V and 8 bases from J, with 14 bases between. Germline-derived CDR1 and CDR2 are SQVTM and ANQGSEA. The CDR3 is made up of 11 amino acids. This CDR3 reads CSGVRGTEAFF. In nucleotides, the CDR3 is TGCAGCGGGGTTAGGGGAACCGAAGCTTTCTTT.

The V gene is TRBV6-5, the J gene TRBJ1-2; the match to TRBD1 covers 10 bases. After removal of 5 bases from V and 5 bases from J, the junction contained 5 bases not matched to a gene. Germline V gene data show CDR1 as MNHEY and CDR2 as SVGAGI. This CDR3 has 14 amino acids. The CDR3 nucleotides are TGTGCCAGCAGTAACGACAGGGGGCCGTATGGCTACACCTTC. It is translated as CASSNDRGPYGYTF.

The gene calls are TRBV7-3 and TRBJ2-1, with 8 bases that match TRBD2. The junction had 4 bases not matched to a gene; V was cut back by 5 bases and J by 10 bases. The CDR3 extends over 12 amino acids. The germline CDR1 and CDR2 sequences are SGHTA and FQGTGA. The CDR3 sequence: CASSQGTREQFF. CDR3 DNA: TGTGCCAGCAGCCAGGGGACTAGAGAGCAGTTCTTC.

V usage is TRBV19 and J usage is TRBJ1-1; D call uncertain. The CDR3 length is 11 residues. Germline V CDR1 and CDR2: LNHDA, SQIVND (reference sequence). V gave up 3 bases and J gave up 7 bases, with 6 bases separating them. CDR3 in amino acids: CASSIGVEAFF. For the CDR3, the DNA is TGTGCCAGTAGTATTGGAGTTGAAGCTTTCTTT.

The chain links TRBV19 to TRBJ1-1, with 7 bases fitting TRBD1. Germline assignment: CDR1 LNHDA and CDR2 SQIVND (reference sequence). This CDR3 has 13 residues. V trimming: 6 bases; J trimming: 2 bases; junction bases outside the gene matches: 3. In DNA, the CDR3 is TGTGCCAGTAGACGACAGGGCAACACTGAAGCTTTCTTT. Its translation: CASRRQGNTEAFF. Full variable domain (missing parts from reference TRBV19 and TRBJ1-1): DGGITQSPKYLFRKEGQNVTLSCEQNLNHDAMYWYRQDPGQGLRLIYYSQIVNDFQKGDIAEGYSVSREKKESFPLTVTSAQKNPTAFYLCASRRQGNTEAFFGQGTRLTVV.

The V and J genes are TRBV6-5 and TRBJ1-1; TRBD1 matches at 9 bases. CDR1 is MNHEY and CDR2 is SVGAGI in the germline V gene. The V and J ends lost 7 bases and 7 bases, in that order; junction bases with no gene match: 7. This CDR3 spans 13 amino acids. The CDR3 sequence: CASIGDRVGEAFF. CDR3 sequence (DNA): TGTGCCAGCATCGGGGACAGGGTTGGTGAAGCTTTCTTT.

The chain couples TRBV14 to TRBJ2-7; D perhaps matches TRBD1 (5 bases). Trimming stripped 0 bases from V and 5 bases from J, with 8 bases between. Germline assignment: CDR1 SGHDN and CDR2 FVKESK. The CDR3 has 13 residues. The CDR3 coding sequence is TGTGCCAGCAGCCAAGATCTAGGGGACGAGCAGTACTTC. Protein sequence: CASSQDLGDEQYF.

J is TRBJ2-1 and V is TRBV12-5; TRBD2 aligns across 15 bases. The CDR3 is made up of 19 amino acids. Germline CDR1 and CDR2: LGHNT and FRNRAP. After removal of 2 bases from V and 6 bases from J, the junction contained 11 bases not matched to a gene. The CDR3 sequence: CASGLSPGTSGGFTNEQFF. The CDR3 DNA reads TGTGCTAGTGGTTTGTCACCCGGGACTAGCGGGGGGTTCACCAATGAGCAGTTCTTC.

The chain couples TRBV5-1 to TRBJ2-1; 10 nucleotides agree with TRBD2. Germline V gene lookup returns CDR1 SGHRS and CDR2 YFSETQ. V was pared by 3 bases and J by 2 bases, with 8 bases of the junction left unmatched. The CDR3 is 17 residues long. This chain's CDR3 is CASSSPTSGTPYNEQFF. CDR3 DNA: TGCGCCAGCAGCTCACCTACTAGCGGGACACCCTACAATGAGCAGTTCTTC. Based on the CDR3 plus reference TRBV5-1 and TRBJ2-1, the full variable domain is KAGVTQTPRYLIKTRGQQVTLSCSPISGHRSVSWYQQTPGQGLQFLFEYFSETQRNKGNFPGRFSGRQFSNSRSEMNVSTLELGDSALYLCASSSPTSGTPYNEQFFGPGTRLTVL.

The chain combines TRBV25-1 with TRBJ2-3, with TRBD2 matching 11 bases. V shed 2 bases and J 3 bases; nucleotides not matched to a gene: 1. The germline gives CDR1 MGHDK, CDR2 SYGVNS. The length of the CDR3 is 15 residues. The CDR3 protein is CASSELAGGTDTQYF. The CDR3 coding sequence is TGTGCCAGCAGTGAACTAGCGGGGGGAACAGATACGCAGTATTTT.

The chain links TRBV30 to TRBJ2-7; 7 bases match TRBD1. Germline trimming cut 0 bases from V and 2 bases from J; bases unmatched to any gene: 4. The V gene's germline CDR1 is GTSNPN and CDR2 SVGIG (reference sequence). The CDR3 extends over 14 amino acids. CDR3 loop: CAWSVIGGPYEQYF. In DNA, the CDR3 is TGTGCCTGGAGTGTTATAGGGGGCCCCTACGAGCAGTACTTC.

The J gene is TRBJ2-3, the V gene TRBV5-1; the match to TRBD1 covers 11 bases. The germline CDR1 and CDR2 sequences are SGHRS and YFSETQ. V shed 2 bases and J 5 bases; nucleotides not matched to a gene: 4. CDR3 length equals 15 residues. The CDR3 here is CASSLWGQGGDTQYF. For the CDR3, the DNA is TGCGCCAGCAGCTTATGGGGACAGGGGGGAGATACGCAGTATTTT.